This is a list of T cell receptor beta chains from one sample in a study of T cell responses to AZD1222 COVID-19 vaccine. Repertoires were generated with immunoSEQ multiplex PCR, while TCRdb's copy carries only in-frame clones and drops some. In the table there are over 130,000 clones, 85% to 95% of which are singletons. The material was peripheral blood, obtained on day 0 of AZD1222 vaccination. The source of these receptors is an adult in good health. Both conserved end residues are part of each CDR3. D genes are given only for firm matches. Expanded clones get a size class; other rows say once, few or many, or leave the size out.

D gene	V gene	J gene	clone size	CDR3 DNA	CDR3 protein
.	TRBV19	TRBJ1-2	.	TGTGCCAGTAGTCCGCAGGGGAACTATGGCTACACCTTC	CASSPQGNYGYTF
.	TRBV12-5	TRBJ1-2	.	TGTGCTAGTGGTTTGCCACCTTCGGGGATTCTTGATGGCTACACCTTC	CASGLPPSGILDGYTF
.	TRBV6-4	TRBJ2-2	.	TGTGCCACCTCTTTTGAACAATCCACCGGGGAGCTGTTTTTT	CATSFEQSTGELFF
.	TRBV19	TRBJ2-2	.	TGTGCCAGTAGACCCCCTGGGGGTGGGGACACCGGGGAGCTGTTTTTT	CASRPPGGGDTGELFF
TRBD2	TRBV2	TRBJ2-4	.	TGTGCCAGCACCCGGACTAGCGGGATTCAGTACTTC	CASTRTSGIQYF
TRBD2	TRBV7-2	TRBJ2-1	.	TGTGCCAGCAGCCCCCAAGCGGGAGAGTACAATGAGCAGTTCTTC	CASSPQAGEYNEQFF
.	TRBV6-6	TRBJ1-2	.	TGTGCCAGCAGTTACTCCAGGGAGGTCTATGGCTACACCTTC	CASSYSREVYGYTF
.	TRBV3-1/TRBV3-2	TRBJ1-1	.	TGTGCCAGCACTAGGGGCACCTTCGAAGCTTTCTTT	CASTRGTFEAFF
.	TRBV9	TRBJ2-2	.	TGTGCCAGCAGCGTAGGGGGGCCCGGGGAGCTGTTTTTT	CASSVGGPGELFF
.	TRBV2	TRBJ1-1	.	TGTGCCAGCGGCCCGGGACAAGAGACTGAAGCTTTCTTT	CASGPGQETEAFF
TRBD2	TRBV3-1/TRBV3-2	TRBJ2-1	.	TGTGCCAGCAGCCACGTAGCGGGAGCTAGGTACAATGAGCAGTTCTTC	CASSHVAGARYNEQFF
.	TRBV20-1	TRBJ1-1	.	TGCAGTGCTAGTCAGGGGTTTTTAGGCGGTGAAGCTTTCTTT	CSASQGFLGGEAFF
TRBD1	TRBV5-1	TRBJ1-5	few	TGCGCCAGCAGCTTGGACGGACAGGCGAATCAGCCCCAGCATTTT	CASSLDGQANQPQHF
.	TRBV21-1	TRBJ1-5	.	TGTGCCAGCAGCAAGGGACAGCGGTGGGGTCGGGCAATGGATCAGCCCCAGCATTTT	CASSKGQRWGRAMDQPQHF
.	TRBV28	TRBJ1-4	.	TGTGCGATACAGAGCTATGAAAAACTGTTTTTT	CAIQSYEKLFF
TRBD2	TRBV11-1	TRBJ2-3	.	TGTGCCAGCAGCAAAGCGGGGAGCACAGATACGCAGTATTTT	CASSKAGSTDTQYF
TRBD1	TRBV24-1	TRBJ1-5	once	TGTGCCACCAGGCCCAGGCCAGGGGGTTCGAATAAAGGCAATCAGCCCCAGCATTTT	CATRPRPGGSNKGNQPQHF
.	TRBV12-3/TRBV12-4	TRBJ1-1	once	TGTGCCAGCAGCCTGCTTGGCAGTGAAGCTTTCTTT	CASSLLGSEAFF
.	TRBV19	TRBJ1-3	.	TGTGCCAGTAGTATCAAAAACACCATATATTTT	CASSIKNTIYF
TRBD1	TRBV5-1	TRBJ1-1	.	TGCGCCAGCAGCTTGGCGGGACAGGGTAGGTGGGAGAACACTGAAGCTTTCTTT	CASSLAGQGRWENTEAFF
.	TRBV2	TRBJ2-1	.	TGTGCCAGCAGTGAGACAAACAATGAGCAGTTCTTC	CASSETNNEQFF
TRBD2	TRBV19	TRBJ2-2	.	TGTGCCAGTAGTATGACTAGCGGGGGGGCCGTGACCGGGGAGCTGTTTTTT	CASSMTSGGAVTGELFF
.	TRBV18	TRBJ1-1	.	TGTGCCAGCTCACCAAGTAGAGGGGGGACTGAAGCTTTCTTT	CASSPSRGGTEAFF
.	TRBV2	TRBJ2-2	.	TGTGCCAGCAGTGCGGAGGTCCAAACCGGGGAGCTGTTTTTT	CASSAEVQTGELFF
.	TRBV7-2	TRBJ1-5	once	TGTGCCAGCAGCTTAGCAGGGCAAATCAATCAGCCCCAGCATTTT	CASSLAGQINQPQHF
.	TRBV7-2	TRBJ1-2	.	TGTGCCAGCAGCTTAGTCGCCGTAGTGTCGAACTATGGCTACACCTTC	CASSLVAVVSNYGYTF
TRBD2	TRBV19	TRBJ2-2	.	TGTGCCAGTAGTCTTGGGCTAGCGGCGACCGGGGAGCTGTTTTTT	CASSLGLAATGELFF
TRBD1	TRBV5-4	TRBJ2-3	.	TGTGCCATCAGGGACAGGGGTACAGATACGCAGTATTTT	CAIRDRGTDTQYF
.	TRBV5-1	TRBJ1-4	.	TGCGCCAGCAGCTTGGAGCCAGGGGAGGGGAAACTGTTTTTT	CASSLEPGEGKLFF
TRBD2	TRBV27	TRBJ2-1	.	TGTGCCAGCAGTGCGTCACCGGGACTAGCGGGGGGTATGTACAATGAGCAGTTCTTC	CASSASPGLAGGMYNEQFF
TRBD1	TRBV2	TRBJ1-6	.	TGTGCCAGCAGTGAGGACACGACAGGGAATAATTCACCCCTCCACTTT	CASSEDTTGNNSPLHF
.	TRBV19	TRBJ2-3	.	TGTGCCAGTAGTATTTTGATTACAGGGCTAGATACGCAGTATTTT	CASSILITGLDTQYF
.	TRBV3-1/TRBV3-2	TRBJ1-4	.	TGTGCCAGCAGCCAAGGCCCAGAAAAACTGTTTTTT	CASSQGPEKLFF
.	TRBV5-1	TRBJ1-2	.	TGCGCCAGCAGTAGGCCGGGACAACTTCTCTATGGCTACACCTTC	CASSRPGQLLYGYTF
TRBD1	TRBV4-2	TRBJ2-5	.	TGTGCCAGCAGCCCTACGGACAGGACTTACCAAGAGACCCAGTACTTC	CASSPTDRTYQETQYF
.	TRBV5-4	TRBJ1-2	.	TGTGCCAGCAGTTCAGGGAGCTATGGCTACACCTTC	CASSSGSYGYTF
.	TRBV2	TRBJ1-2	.	TGTGCCAGCCTTCAGGGACTTGGCTACACCTTC	CASLQGLGYTF
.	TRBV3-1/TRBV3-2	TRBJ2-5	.	TGTGCCAGCAGCCAAGTCGTCTCACCCATCGGAGAGACCCAGTACTTC	CASSQVVSPIGETQYF
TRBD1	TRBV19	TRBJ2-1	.	TGTGCCAGTAGAAATAACAGGGGACACAGTGAGCAGTTCTTC	CASRNNRGHSEQFF
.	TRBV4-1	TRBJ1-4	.	TGCGCCAGCAACGGGGCTCGTTCTCGGGGGAACGAAGTTGAAAAACTGTTTTTT	CASNGARSRGNEVEKLFF
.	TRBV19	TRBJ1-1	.	TGTGCTTATTCGGACAGCTCGAACACTGAAGCTTTCTTT	CAYSDSSNTEAFF
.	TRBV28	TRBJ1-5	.	TGTGCCAGCAGGGAACTAACAGGCAATCAGCCCCAGCATTTT	CASRELTGNQPQHF
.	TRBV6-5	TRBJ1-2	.	TGTGCCAGCACCCAGAGCCCAAGCGGGGGCTATGGCTACACCTTC	CASTQSPSGGYGYTF
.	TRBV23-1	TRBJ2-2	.	TGCGCCAGCACTCTCAATCCCAACCATCATACCGGGGAGCTGTTTTTT	CASTLNPNHHTGELFF
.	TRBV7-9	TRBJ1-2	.	TGTGCCAGCAGCCACGGACAGAACTATGGCTACACCTTC	CASSHGQNYGYTF
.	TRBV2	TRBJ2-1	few	TGTGCCAGCAGTGAAACCTCGGGACAAGATCAGTTCTTC	CASSETSGQDQFF
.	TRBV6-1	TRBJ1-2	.	TGTGCCAGCAGTGACCTACAGGGTAGGGACTATGGCTACACCTTC	CASSDLQGRDYGYTF
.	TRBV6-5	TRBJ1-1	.	TGTGCCAGCAAGCCACCCTGGAGCACTGAAGCTTTCTTT	CASKPPWSTEAFF
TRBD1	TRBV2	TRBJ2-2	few	TGTGCCAGCAGAGCCCTACAGGGGCGGACCGGGGAGCTGTTTTTT	CASRALQGRTGELFF
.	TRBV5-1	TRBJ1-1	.	TGCGCCAGCAGCTTGGCTAAGGGTCGGACTGAAGCTTTCTTT	CASSLAKGRTEAFF
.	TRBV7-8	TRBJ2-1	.	TGTGCCAGCAGCCCAACGGGCGGATCGGGTTACAATGAGCAGTTCTTC	CASSPTGGSGYNEQFF
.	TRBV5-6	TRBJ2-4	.	TGTGCCAGCAGTTTACAGGGGACTGCCAAAAACATTCAGTACTTC	CASSLQGTAKNIQYF
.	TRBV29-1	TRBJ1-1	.	TGCAGCGTTGGGGGGTCCACTGAAGCTTTCTTT	CSVGGSTEAFF
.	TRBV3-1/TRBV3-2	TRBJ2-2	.	TGTGCCAGCAGCTTATTTAGCGGACACACCGGGGAGCTGTTTTTT	CASSLFSGHTGELFF
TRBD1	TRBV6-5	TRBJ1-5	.	TGTGCCAGCAGTCCCGGGACAGGGGGCGGACAGCCCCAGCATTTT	CASSPGTGGGQPQHF
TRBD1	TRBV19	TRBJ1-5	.	TGTGCCAGTAGTATCCAAGGACAGGGAGTACGGCAGCCCCAGCATTTT	CASSIQGQGVRQPQHF
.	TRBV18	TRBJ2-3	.	TGTGCCAGCTCACCAAGGTCAGCGGTGAGCACAGATACGCAGTATTTT	CASSPRSAVSTDTQYF
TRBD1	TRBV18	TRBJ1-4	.	TGTGCCAGCTCACGAAACAGGGGTGAAAAACTGTTTTTT	CASSRNRGEKLFF
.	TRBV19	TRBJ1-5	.	TGTGCCAGTAGTATAGATCTGATCCGCAGGCCCAATCAGCCCCAGCATTTT	CASSIDLIRRPNQPQHF
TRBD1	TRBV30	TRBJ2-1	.	TGTGCCTGGAGTTCGGGACAGGGAGCCCTCAATGAGCAGTTCTTC	CAWSSGQGALNEQFF